This T cell receptor (beta chain) was recovered during a study of PD-1 blockade in classical Hodgkin lymphoma. Clones were read by immunoSEQ multiplex PCR, and TCRdb kept only the in-frame ones, dropping some. The repertoire holds about 14,000 clones, with just over 85% as singletons. Each of the patients experienced relapse following autologous stem cell transplantation, and their brentuximab vedotin exposure differed. Germline assignment: CDR1 LNHDA and CDR2 SQIVND (reference sequence). This CDR3 is 14 amino acids long. V lost 7 bases, J lost 5 bases, and 14 bases lay in between. A remark on this clone: As yet, its antigen is unknown.

Study-level points and caveats: Whoever responded completely had baseline diversity much like that seen in newly diagnosed patients.

This TCR was recovered from a human donor with classical Hodgkin lymphoma. The J gene is TRBJ2-2, the V gene TRBV19; D may be TRBD1 (5 bases). The sequencing here drew on peripheral blood mononuclear cells (PBMCs), taken at baseline. The DNA of the CDR3 is TGTGCCAGTATCCCATCGCAGGGAACCGGGGAGCTGTTTTTT. It specifies CASIPSQGTGELFF.